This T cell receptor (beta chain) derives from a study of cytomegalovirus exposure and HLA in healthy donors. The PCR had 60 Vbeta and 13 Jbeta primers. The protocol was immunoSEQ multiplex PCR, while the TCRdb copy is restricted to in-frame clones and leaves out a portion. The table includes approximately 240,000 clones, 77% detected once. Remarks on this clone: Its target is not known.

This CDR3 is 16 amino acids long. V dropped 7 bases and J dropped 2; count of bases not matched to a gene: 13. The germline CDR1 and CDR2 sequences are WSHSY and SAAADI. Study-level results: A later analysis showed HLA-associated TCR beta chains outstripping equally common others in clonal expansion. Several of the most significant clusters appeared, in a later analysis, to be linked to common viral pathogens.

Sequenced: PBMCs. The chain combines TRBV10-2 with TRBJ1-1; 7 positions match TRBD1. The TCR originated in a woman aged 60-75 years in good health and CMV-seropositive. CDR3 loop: CASTYWATGTNTEAFF. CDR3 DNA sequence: TGCGCCAGCACTTACTGGGCGACAGGGACCAACACTGAAGCTTTCTTT.